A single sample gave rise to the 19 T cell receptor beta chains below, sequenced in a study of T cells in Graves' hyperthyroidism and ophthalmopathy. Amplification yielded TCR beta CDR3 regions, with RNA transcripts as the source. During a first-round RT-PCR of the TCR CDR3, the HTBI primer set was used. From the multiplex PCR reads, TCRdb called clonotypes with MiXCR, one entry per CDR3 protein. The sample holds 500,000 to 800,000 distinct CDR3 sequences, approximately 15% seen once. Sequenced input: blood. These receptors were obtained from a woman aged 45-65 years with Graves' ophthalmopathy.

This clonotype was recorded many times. Written as DNA, the CDR3 is TGTGCCAGCAGCGTAGGAACAGGGGCCGAGCAGTACTTC. It yields the protein CASSVGTGAEQYF. The chain has TRBV9 and TRBJ2-7; 7 bases match TRBD1. CDR3 length: 13 amino acids. The trim removed 0 bases at V and 6 bases at J, leaving 3 bases unmatched. Germline lookup yields CDR1 SGDLS and CDR2 YYNGEE.

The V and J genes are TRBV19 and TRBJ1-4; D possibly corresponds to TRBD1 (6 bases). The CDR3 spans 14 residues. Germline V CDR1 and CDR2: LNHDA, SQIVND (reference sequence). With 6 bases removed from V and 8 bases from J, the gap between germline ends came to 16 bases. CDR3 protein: CASRQLDSSEKLFF. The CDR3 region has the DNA TGTGCCAGTAGGCAGTTGGACAGCTCAGAAAAACTGTTTTTT.

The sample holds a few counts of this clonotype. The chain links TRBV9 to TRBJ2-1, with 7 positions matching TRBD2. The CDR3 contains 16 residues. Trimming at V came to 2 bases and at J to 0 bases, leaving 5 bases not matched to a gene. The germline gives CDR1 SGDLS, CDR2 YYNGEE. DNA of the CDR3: TGTGCCAGCAGCGTTTCAACTAGCGTCTCCTACAATGAGCAGTTCTTC. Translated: CASSVSTSVSYNEQFF.

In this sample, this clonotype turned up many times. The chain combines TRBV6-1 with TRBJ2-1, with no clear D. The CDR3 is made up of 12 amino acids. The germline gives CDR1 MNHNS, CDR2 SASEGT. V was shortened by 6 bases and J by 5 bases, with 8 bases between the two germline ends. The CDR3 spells CASRNQNNEQFF. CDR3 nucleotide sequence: TGTGCCAGCAGGAACCAAAACAATGAGCAGTTCTTC.

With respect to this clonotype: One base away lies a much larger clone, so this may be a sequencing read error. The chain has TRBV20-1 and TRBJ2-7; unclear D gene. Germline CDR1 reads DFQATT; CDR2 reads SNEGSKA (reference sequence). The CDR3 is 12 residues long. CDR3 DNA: TGCAGTGCTAGTATGGATTCCTACGGGCAGTACTTC. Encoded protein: CSASMDSYGQYF.

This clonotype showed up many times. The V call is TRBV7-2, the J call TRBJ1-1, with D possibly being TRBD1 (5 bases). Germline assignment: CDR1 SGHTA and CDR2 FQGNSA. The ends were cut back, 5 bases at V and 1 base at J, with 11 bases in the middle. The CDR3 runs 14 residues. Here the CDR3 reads CASSQRGRNTEAFF. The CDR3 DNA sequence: TGTGCCAGCAGCCAGAGGGGTAGGAACACTGAAGCTTTCTTT.

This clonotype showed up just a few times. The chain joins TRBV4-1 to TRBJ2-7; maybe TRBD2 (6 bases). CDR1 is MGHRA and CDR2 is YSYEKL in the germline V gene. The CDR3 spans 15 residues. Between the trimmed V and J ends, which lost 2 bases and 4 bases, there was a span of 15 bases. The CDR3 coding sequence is TGCGCCAGCAGCCAAAGGGAAGGTGGGAGGTACGAGCAGTACTTC. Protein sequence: CASSQREGGRYEQYF.

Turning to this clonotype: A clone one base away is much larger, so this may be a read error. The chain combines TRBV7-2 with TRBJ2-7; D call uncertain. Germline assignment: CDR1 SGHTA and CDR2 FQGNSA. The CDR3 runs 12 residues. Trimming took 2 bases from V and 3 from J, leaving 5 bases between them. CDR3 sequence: CASSLYDYEQYF. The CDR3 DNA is TGTGCCAGCAGCTTATACGACTACGAGCAGTACTTC.

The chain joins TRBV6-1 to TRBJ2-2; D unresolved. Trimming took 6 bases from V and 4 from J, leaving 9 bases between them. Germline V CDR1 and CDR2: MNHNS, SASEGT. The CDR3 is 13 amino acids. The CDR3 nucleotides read TGTGCCAGCAGGCCGGTCGGCACCGGGGAGCTGTTTTTT. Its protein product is CASRPVGTGELFF.

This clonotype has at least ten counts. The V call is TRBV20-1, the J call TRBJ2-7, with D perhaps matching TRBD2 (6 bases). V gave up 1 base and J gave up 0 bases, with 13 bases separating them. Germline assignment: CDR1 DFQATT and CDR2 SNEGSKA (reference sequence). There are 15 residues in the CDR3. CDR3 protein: CSARGAGLSSYEQYF. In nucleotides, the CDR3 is TGCAGTGCTAGAGGGGCGGGACTCAGCTCCTACGAGCAGTACTTC.

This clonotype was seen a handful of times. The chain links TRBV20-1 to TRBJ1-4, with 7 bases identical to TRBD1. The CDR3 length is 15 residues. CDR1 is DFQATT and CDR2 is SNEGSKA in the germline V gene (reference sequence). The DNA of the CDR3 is TGCAGAGCACGATTACCGGGACAGCCTAATGAAAAACTGTTTTTT. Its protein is CRARLPGQPNEKLFF.

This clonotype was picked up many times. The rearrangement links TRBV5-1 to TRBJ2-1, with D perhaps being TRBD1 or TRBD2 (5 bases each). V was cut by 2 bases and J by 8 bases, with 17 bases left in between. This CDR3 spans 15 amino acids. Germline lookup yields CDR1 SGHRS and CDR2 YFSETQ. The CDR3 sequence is CASSLPGPLGDEQFF. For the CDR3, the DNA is TGCGCCAGCAGCTTACCGGGACCATTGGGCGATGAGCAGTTCTTC.

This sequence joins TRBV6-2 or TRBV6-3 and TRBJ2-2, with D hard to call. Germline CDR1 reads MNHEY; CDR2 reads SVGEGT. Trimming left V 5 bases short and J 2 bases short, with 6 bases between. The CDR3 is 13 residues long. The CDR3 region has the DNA TGTGCCAGCAGTCTACATAACACCGGGGAGCTGTTTTTT. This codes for CASSLHNTGELFF.

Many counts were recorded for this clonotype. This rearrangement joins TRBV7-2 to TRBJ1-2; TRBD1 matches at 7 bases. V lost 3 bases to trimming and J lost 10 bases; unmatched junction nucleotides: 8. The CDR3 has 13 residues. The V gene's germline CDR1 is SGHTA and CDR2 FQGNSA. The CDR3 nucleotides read TGTGCCAGCAGCTTGGGGGACAGCGGACTCTACACCTTC. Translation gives CASSLGDSGLYTF.

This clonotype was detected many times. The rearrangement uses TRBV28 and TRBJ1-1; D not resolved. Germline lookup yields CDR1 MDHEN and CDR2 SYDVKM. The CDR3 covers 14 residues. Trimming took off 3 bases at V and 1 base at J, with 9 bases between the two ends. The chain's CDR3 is CASSLIFRNTEAFF. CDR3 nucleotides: TGTGCCAGCAGTTTGATTTTCAGGAACACTGAAGCTTTCTTT.

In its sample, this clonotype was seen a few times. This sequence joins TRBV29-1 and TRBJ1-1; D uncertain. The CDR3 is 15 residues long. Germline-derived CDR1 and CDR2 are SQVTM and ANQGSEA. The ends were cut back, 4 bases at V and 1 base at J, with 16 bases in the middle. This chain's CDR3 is CSVGGATKPNTEAFF. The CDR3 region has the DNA TGCAGCGTTGGCGGTGCAACGAAGCCGAACACTGAAGCTTTCTTT.

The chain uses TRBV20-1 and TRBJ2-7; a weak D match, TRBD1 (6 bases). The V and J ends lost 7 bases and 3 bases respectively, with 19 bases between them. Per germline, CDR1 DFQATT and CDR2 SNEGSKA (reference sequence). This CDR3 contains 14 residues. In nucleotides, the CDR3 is TGCAGTGGAACACTGGGACAATGGAACTACGAGCAGTACTTC. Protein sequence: CSGTLGQWNYEQYF.

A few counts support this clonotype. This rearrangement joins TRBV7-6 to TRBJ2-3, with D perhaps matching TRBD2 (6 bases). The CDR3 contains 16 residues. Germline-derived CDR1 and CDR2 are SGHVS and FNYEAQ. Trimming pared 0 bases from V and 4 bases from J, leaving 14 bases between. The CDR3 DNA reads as TGTGCCAGCAGCTTAGCGCCTAGCGCCTTCGCAGATACGCAGTATTTT. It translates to CASSLAPSAFADTQYF.

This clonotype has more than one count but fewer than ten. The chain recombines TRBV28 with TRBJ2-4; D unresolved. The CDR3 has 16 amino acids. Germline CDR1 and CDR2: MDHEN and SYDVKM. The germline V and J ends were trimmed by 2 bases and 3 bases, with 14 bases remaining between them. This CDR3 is CASSLSGNWGKNIQYF. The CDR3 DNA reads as TGTGCCAGCAGTTTAAGTGGGAATTGGGGCAAAAACATTCAGTACTTC.